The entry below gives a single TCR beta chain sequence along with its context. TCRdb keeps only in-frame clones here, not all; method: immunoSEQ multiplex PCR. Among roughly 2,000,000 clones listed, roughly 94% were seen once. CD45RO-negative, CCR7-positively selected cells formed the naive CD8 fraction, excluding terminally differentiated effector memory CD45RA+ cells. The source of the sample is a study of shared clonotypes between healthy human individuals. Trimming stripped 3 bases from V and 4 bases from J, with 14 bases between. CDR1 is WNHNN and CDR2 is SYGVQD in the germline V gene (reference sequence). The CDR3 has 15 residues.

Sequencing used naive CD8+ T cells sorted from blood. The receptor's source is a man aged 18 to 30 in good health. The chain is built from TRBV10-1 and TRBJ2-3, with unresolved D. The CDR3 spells CASSDRLLYPDTQYF. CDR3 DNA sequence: TGCGCCAGCAGTGACCGGCTGCTTTATCCAGATACGCAGTATTTT.